Detailed here is one T cell receptor (beta chain). Its target is unknown. The protocol was immunoSEQ multiplex PCR, while the TCRdb copy is restricted to in-frame clones and leaves out a portion. Of about 66,000 clones listed, around four fifths were seen once; the top ten hold around 0.9%. This record belongs to a study of vaccination effects on CD4 cells after COVID-19. Study-level points and caveats: By a late point after vaccination, infection- and vaccine-induced clones had shrunk markedly through clonal contraction.

CD4+ T cells specific for antigen were expanded with viral peptide pools by the ViraFEST assay before sequencing. At the end of less than 12 days of culture, CD4+ T cells were isolated. Every participant took two doses of the BNT162b2 or mRNA-1273 vaccine. Negative nucleocapsid antibody tests before and after vaccination confirmed no previous SARS-CoV-2 infection. Wells each received 2 million or so PBMC, cultured with around 10 IU/ml IL-2 and roughly 9.8 ug/ml peptides. This receptor was taken from a human donor who received a COVID-19 vaccine. This specimen consisted of CD4+ T cells from PBMCs cultured with HCoV-OC43 spike peptides, obtained after COVID-19 vaccination. Indicated subset: HCoV-OC43 spike overlapping peptide pool stimulation.

The CDR3 DNA reads as TGCGCCAGCACGCGGGACCCTAATTCCAATCAGCCCCAGCATTTT. It codes for CASTRDPNSNQPQHF. The chain uses TRBV5-1 and TRBJ1-5; TRBD1 is a possible D gene (5 bases). CDR1 and CDR2 (germline): SGHRS, YFSETQ. Trimming took 6 bases from V and 3 from J, leaving 16 bases between them. CDR3 size: 15 residues.